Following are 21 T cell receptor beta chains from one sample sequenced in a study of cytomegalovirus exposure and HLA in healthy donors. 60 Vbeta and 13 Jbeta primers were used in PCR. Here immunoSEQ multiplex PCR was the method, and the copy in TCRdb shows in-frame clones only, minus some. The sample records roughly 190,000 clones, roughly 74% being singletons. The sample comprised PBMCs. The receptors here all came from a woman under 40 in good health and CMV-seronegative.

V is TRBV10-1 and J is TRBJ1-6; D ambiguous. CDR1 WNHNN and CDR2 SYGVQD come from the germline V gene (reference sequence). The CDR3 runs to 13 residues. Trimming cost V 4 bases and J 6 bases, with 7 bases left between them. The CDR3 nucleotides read TGCGCCAGCAGTGCGGGGAGTAATTCACCCCTCCACTTT. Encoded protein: CASSAGSNSPLHF.

This chain's CDR3 is CSVGEQGSQPQHF. For the CDR3, the DNA is TGCAGCGTGGGCGAACAGGGGTCTCAGCCCCAGCATTTT. The chain joins TRBV29-1 to TRBJ1-5; 7 bases agree with TRBD1. The V gene end was trimmed by 6 bases and the J gene end by 6 bases; junction bases not matched to a gene: 8. Per germline, CDR1 SQVTM and CDR2 ANQGSEA. CDR3 length: 13 amino acids.

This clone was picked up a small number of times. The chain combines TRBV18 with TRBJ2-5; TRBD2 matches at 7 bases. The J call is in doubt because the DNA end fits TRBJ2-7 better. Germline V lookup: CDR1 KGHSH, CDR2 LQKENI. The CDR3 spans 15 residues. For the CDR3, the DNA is TGTGCCAGCTCACCACTTAGCGGGCCCACCTACGAGCAGTACTTC. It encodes CASSPLSGPTYEQYF.

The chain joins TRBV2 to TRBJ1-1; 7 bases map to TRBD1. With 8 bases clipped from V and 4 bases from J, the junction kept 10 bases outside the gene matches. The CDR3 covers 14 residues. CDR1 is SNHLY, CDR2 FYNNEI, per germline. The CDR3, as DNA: TGTGCCAGCTCTCGACAGGGAAGGAGCACTGAAGCTTTCTTT. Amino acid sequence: CASSRQGRSTEAFF.

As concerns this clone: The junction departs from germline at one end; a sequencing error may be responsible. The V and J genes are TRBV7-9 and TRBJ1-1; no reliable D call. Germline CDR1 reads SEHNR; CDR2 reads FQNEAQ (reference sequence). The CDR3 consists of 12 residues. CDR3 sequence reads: CSSSLARTEAFF. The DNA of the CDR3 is TGTTCCAGCAGCTTAGCCAGGACTGAAGCTTTCTTT.

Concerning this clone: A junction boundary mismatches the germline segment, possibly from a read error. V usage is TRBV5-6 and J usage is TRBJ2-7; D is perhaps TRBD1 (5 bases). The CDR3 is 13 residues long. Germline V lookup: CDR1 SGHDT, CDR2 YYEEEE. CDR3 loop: CASSLSLGAVPDF. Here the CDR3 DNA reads TGTGCCAGCAGCTTGTCCCTTGGGGCAGTTCCCGACTTC.

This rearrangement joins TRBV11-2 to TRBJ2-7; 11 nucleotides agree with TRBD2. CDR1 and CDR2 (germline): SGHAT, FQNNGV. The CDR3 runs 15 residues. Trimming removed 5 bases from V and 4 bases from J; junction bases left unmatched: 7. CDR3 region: CASSPTSGVRYEQYF. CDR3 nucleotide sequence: TGTGCCAGCAGCCCGACTAGCGGGGTCCGTTACGAGCAGTACTTC.

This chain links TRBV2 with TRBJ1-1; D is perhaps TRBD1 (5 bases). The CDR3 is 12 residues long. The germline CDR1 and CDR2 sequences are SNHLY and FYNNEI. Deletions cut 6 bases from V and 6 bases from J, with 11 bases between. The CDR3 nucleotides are TGTGCCAGCAGCGTCAGGGACTCTGAAGCTTTCTTT. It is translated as CASSVRDSEAFF.

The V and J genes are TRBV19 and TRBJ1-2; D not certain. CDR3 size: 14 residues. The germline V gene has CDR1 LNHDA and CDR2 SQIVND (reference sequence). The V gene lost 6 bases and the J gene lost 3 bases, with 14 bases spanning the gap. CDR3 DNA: TGTGCCAGTAGCCCTGGTCGGAGGTACTATGGCTACACCTTC. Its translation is CASSPGRRYYGYTF. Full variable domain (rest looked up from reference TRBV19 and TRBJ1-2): DGGITQSPKYLFRKEGQNVTLSCEQNLNHDAMYWYRQDPGQGLRLIYYSQIVNDFQKGDIAEGYSVSREKKESFPLTVTSAQKNPTAFYLCASSPGRRYYGYTFGSGTRLTVV.

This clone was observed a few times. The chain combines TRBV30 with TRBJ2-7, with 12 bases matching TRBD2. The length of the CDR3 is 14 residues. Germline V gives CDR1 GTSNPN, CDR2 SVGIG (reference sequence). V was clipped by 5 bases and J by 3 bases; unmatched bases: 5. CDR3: CAWRRTSGIYEQYF. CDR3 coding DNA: TGTGCCTGGCGGAGGACTAGCGGGATCTACGAGCAGTACTTC.

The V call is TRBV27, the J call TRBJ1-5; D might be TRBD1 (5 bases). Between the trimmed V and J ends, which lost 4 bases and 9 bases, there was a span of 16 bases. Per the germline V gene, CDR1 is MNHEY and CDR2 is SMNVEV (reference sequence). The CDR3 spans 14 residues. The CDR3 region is CASSSDSAGGPQHF. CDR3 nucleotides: TGTGCCAGCAGTTCTGACAGTGCCGGGGGGCCCCAGCATTTT.

The CDR3 sequence: CASSPYGTGANYGYTF. In nucleotides, the CDR3 is TGTGCCAGCTCACCGTACGGGACAGGAGCTAACTATGGCTACACCTTC. The V gene is TRBV18, the J gene TRBJ1-2; 8 bases map to TRBD1. V was pared by 3 bases and J by 0 bases, with 6 bases of the junction left unmatched. The length of the CDR3 is 16 residues. CDR1 and CDR2 from the germline V gene are KGHSH and LQKENI.

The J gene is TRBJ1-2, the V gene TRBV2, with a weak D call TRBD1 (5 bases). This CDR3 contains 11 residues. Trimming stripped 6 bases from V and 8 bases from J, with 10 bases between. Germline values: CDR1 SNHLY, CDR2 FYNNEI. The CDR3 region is CASRQGPGYTF. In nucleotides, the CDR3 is TGTGCCAGCAGGCAGGGCCCAGGCTACACCTTC.

CDR3 residues: CASSPTSGSTYEQYF. The CDR3 coding sequence is TGTGCCAGCAGTCCAACTAGCGGGAGTACGTACGAGCAGTACTTC. This chain connects TRBV2 to TRBJ2-7, with 11 bases fitting TRBD2. This CDR3 has 15 amino acids. V gave up 5 bases and J gave up 4 bases; unmatched junction bases: 7. Germline V gene data show CDR1 as SNHLY and CDR2 as FYNNEI.

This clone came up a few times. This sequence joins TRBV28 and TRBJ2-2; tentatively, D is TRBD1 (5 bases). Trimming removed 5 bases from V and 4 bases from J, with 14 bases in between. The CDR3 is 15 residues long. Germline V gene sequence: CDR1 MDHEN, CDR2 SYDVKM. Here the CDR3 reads CASSRQREGTGELFF. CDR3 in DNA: TGTGCCAGCAGTCGACAGCGCGAAGGCACCGGGGAGCTGTTTTTT.

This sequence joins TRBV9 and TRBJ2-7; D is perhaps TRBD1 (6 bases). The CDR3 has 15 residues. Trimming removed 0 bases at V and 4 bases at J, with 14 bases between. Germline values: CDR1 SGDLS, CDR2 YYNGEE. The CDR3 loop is CASSVVETGLYEQYF. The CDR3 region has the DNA TGTGCCAGCAGCGTAGTAGAGACAGGACTGTACGAGCAGTACTTC.

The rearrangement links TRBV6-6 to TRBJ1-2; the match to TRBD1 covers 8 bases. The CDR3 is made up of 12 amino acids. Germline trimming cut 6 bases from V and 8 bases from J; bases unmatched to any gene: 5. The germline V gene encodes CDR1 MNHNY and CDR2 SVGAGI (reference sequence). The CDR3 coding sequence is TGTGCCAGCAGCGGACAGGGTATCGGCTACACCTTC. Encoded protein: CASSGQGIGYTF.

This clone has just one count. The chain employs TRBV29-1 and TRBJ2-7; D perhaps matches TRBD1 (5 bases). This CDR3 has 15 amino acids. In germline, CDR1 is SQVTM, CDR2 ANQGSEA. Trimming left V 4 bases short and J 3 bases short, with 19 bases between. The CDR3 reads CSVVPINRRNYEQYF. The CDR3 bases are TGCAGCGTTGTACCCATAAACAGGAGAAACTACGAGCAGTACTTC.

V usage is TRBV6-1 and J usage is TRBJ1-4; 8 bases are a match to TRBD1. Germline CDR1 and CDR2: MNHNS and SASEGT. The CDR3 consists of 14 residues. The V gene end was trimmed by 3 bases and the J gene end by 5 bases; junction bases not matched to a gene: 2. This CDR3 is CASSEDRVNEKLFF. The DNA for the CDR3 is TGTGCCAGCAGTGAGGACAGGGTAAATGAAAAACTGTTTTTT.

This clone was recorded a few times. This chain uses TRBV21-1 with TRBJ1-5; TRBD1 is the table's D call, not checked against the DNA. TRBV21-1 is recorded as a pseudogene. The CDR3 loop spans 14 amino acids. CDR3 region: CASPGQSSNQPQHF. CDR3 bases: TGTGCCAGCCCCGGACAGTCAAGCAATCAGCCCCAGCATTTT.

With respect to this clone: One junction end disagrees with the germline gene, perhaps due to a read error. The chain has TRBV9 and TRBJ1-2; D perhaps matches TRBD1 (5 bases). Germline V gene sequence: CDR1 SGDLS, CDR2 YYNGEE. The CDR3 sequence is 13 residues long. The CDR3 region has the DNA TGTGCCAGCAGCGTAGTGACGGGGGGAGACGGCGCCTTC. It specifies CASSVVTGGDGAF.